This T cell receptor (beta chain) was identified in a study of blood T cell repertoires in COVID-19. Study as a whole: COVID-19 samples collected from the United States, Italy and Spain covered acute and convalescent phases.

The V gene's germline CDR1 is LGHNT and CDR2 FRNRAP. Germline trimming cut 6 bases from V and 4 bases from J; bases unmatched to any gene: 9. This CDR3 has 16 residues. Adults between roughly 18 and 89 years of age took part from 24 US areas. Within 2 weeks of study entry, exposed participants had contacted a PCR-confirmed or clinician-diagnosed COVID-19 case. Produced via immunoSEQ multiplex PCR; TCRdb's table is partial and in-frame only. Altogether 200,000 to 250,000 clones are present, roughly 90% being singletons, with the ten largest covering around 4.5%. Sequencing was carried out using PBMCs or T cells enriched from blood (not recorded which). The chain employs TRBV12-5 and TRBJ1-3; TRBD1 matches at 10 bases. This TCR derives from a woman aged 30 to 39 who had been exposed to COVID-19. CDR3 in amino acids: CASGHRQGAKGNTIYF. CDR3 nucleotides: TGTGCTAGTGGCCATCGACAGGGGGCAAAAGGAAACACCATATATTTT. Full variable domain (outside the CDR3, taken from reference TRBV12-5 and TRBJ1-3): DARVTQTPRHKVTEMGQEVTMRCQPILGHNTVFWYRQTMMQGLELLAYFRNRAPLDDSGMPKDRFSAEMPDATLATLKIQPSEPRDSAVYFCASGHRQGAKGNTIYFGEGSWLTVV.